This T cell receptor beta chain was retrieved from a study of T cell changes during pregnancy in multiple sclerosis. This CDR3 comprises 17 residues. From germline, CDR1 is SGDLS and CDR2 YYNGEE. The ends lost 0 bases at V and 2 bases at J; junction bases unmatched: 6. Profiled with immunoSEQ multiplex PCR; TCRdb holds only in-frame clones, not every one. In the table there are under 45,000 clones, just over 90% of which are singletons. The sequence was obtained from a female donor with multiple sclerosis, enrolled in a pregnancy study. Material: CD4+ T cells from peripheral blood mononuclear cells, obtained in the third trimester of pregnancy. The chain employs TRBV9 and TRBJ2-3; 10 nucleotides line up with TRBD1. The CDR3, as DNA: TGTGCCAGCAGCGTAGTAGGGGGACAGGGGCTCACAGATACGCAGTATTTT. Translating it yields CASSVVGGQGLTDTQYF.